One and the same sample provided the 9 T cell receptor beta chains below, sequenced in a study of graft-versus-host responses after intestinal transplantation. Measured with immunoSEQ multiplex PCR; TCRdb has only the in-frame clones, and not every one. The sample includes around 100,000 clones, 93% of them seen just once. Their recognized antigens are unknown. The sample consisted of unstimulated CD8+ T cells sorted from spleen or lymph node cells, taken before transplant. The receptors originated from a human donor who was the organ donor for an intestinal transplant.

V and J are TRBV21-1 and TRBJ1-5. TRBV21-1 is designated a pseudogene. This CDR3 is 14 amino acids long. As DNA, the CDR3 is TGTGCCAGCAGCAAAGAGGAGGGAGACCAGCCCCAGCATTTT. This translates into CASSKEEGDQPQHF.

The chain uses TRBV28 and TRBJ2-7; the match to TRBD2 covers 12 bases. Looked up from germline, CDR1 is MDHEN and CDR2 is SYDVKM. V dropped 4 bases and J dropped 4; count of bases not matched to a gene: 2. The CDR3 consists of 14 residues. The CDR3 sequence: CASSYGLAGYEQYF. The CDR3 DNA follows: TGTGCCAGCAGTTACGGACTAGCGGGATACGAGCAGTACTTC. Filled out from reference TRBV28 and TRBJ2-7, the complete variable domain reads DVKVTQSSRYLVKRTGEKVFLECVQDMDHENMFWYRQDPGLGLRLIYFSYDVKMKEKGDIPEGYSVSREKKERFSLILESASTNQTSMYLCASSYGLAGYEQYFGPGTRLTVT.

The chain has TRBV10-3 and TRBJ2-5; no clear D gene. The CDR3 extends over 12 amino acids. V was pared by 6 bases and J by 4 bases, with 9 bases between. The germline gives CDR1 ENHRY, CDR2 SYGVKD. CDR3 loop: CAISDRGETQYF. Written as DNA, the CDR3 is TGTGCCATCAGCGACCGAGGAGAGACCCAGTACTTC.

The gene calls are TRBV7-6 and TRBJ2-3; D is ambiguous. V was clipped by 5 bases and J by 10 bases, with 13 bases between them. Germline assignment: CDR1 SGHVS and CDR2 FNYEAQ. This CDR3 region has 12 residues. CDR3 amino acids: CASSPSLVPQYF. The DNA for the CDR3 is TGTGCCAGCAGCCCATCCCTCGTTCCGCAGTATTTT.

CDR3 loop: CSALAEPTDNEQFF. In DNA form, the CDR3 reads TGCAGCGCCTTAGCGGAACCGACGGACAATGAGCAGTTCTTC. The chain recombines TRBV29-1 with TRBJ2-1; maybe TRBD2 (6 bases). This CDR3 contains 14 residues. Looked up from germline, CDR1 is SQVTM and CDR2 is ANQGSEA. The germline V and J ends were trimmed by 7 bases and 5 bases, with 18 bases remaining between them.

This clone has a handful of counts. The V and J genes are TRBV19 and TRBJ2-7; D possibly matches TRBD1 or TRBD2 (5 bases each). The CDR3 runs 12 residues. Germline V CDR1 and CDR2: LNHDA, SQIVND (reference sequence). V was clipped by 9 bases and J by 6 bases, with 15 bases between them. Here the CDR3 reads CASGTSSGEQYF. The CDR3 DNA is TGTGCCAGCGGGACCTCCTCAGGCGAGCAGTACTTC.

The chain combines TRBV29-1 with TRBJ2-5; D is uncertain. The CDR3 covers 11 residues. CDR1 SQVTM and CDR2 ANQGSEA come from the germline V gene. V was shortened by 0 bases and J by 7 bases, with 6 bases between the two germline ends. The CDR3 is CSVEELGTQYF. The CDR3 DNA reads TGCAGCGTTGAAGAGCTAGGGACCCAGTACTTC.

The rearrangement uses TRBV7-2 and TRBJ2-3; no clear D. Trimming took off 3 bases at V and 1 base at J, with 17 bases between the two ends. The germline gives CDR1 SGHTA, CDR2 FQGNSA. This CDR3 is built from 17 residues. CDR3 nucleotide sequence: TGTGCCAGCAGCTTCGTTTTTTGGACCGGCCGCACAGATACGCAGTATTTT. This sequence encodes CASSFVFWTGRTDTQYF.

CDR3 sequence (DNA): TGTGCCAGCAGCATCACAGGGGGGGGGACTGAAGCTTTCTTT. It translates to CASSITGGGTEAFF. This chain uses TRBV4-2 with TRBJ1-1, with TRBD1 matching 8 bases. The V and J ends lost 5 bases and 5 bases, in that order; junction bases with no gene match: 7. Germline values: CDR1 LGHNA, CDR2 YNFKEQ. This CDR3 contains 14 residues.